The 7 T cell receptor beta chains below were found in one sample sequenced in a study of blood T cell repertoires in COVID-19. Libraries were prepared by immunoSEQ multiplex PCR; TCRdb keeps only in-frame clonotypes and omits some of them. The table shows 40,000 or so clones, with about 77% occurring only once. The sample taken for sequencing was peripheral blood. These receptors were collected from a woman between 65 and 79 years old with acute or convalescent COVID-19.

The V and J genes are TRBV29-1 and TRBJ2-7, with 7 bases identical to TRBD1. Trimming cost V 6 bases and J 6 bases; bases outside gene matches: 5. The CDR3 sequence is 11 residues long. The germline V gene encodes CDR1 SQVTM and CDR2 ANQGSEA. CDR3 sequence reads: CSVQTGPEQYF. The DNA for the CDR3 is TGCAGCGTCCAGACAGGGCCCGAGCAGTACTTC.

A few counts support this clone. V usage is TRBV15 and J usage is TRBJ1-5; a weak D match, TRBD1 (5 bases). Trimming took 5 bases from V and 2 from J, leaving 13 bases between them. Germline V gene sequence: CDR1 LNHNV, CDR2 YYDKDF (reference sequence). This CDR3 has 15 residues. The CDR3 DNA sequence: TGTGCCACCAGCGGTATCAGGGATGGCAATCAGCCCCAGCATTTT. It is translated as CATSGIRDGNQPQHF.

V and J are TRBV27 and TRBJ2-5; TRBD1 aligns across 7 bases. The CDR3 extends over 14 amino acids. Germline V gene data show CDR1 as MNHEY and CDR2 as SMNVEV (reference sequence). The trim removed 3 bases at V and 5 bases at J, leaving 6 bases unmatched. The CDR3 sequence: CASSFRGHRETQYF. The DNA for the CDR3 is TGTGCCAGCAGTTTTAGGGGGCACAGGGAGACCCAGTACTTC.

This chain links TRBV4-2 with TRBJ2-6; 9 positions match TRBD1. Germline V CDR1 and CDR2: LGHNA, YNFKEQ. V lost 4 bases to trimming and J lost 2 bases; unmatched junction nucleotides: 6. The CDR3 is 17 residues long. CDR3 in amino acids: CASSPRQGVAGANVLTF. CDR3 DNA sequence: TGTGCCAGCAGCCCTAGACAGGGGGTCGCTGGGGCCAACGTCCTGACTTTC.

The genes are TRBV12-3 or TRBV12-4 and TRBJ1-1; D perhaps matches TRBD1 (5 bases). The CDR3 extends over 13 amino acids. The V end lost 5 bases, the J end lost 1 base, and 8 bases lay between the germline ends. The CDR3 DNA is TGTGCCAGCAGTCGACAGACGAACACTGAAGCTTTCTTT. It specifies CASSRQTNTEAFF.

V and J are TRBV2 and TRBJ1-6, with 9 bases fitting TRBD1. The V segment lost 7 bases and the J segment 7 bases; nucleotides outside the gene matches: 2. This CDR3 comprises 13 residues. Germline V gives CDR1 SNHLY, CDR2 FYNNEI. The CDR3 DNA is TGTGCCAGCAAAGGACAGGGGAATTCACCCCTCCACTTT. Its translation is CASKGQGNSPLHF. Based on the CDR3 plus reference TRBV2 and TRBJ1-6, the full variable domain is EPEVTQTPSHQVTQMGQEVILRCVPISNHLYFYWYRQILGQKVEFLVSFYNNEISEKSEIFDDQFSVERPDGSNFTLKIRSTKLEDSAMYFCASKGQGNSPLHFGNGTRLTVT.

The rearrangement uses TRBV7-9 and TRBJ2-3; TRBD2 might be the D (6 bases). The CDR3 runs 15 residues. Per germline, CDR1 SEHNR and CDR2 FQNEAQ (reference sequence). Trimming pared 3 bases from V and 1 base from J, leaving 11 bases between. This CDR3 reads CASSFPSSGTDTQYF. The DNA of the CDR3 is TGTGCCAGCAGCTTCCCCTCTAGCGGCACAGATACGCAGTATTTT.